The 9 T cell receptor beta chains given below trace back to one sample, sequenced in a study of blood T cell repertoires in COVID-19. Some clones are missing from TCRdb's copy, which holds only in-frame ones; the method was immunoSEQ multiplex PCR. The repertoire includes more than 200,000 clones, more than 85% of them detected once, and approximately 5.3% sits in the top ten. Sequencing input: peripheral blood. The receptors were sampled from a woman in her sixties with COVID-19, enrolled during active disease.

This chain connects TRBV19 to TRBJ1-1; 7 bases match TRBD1. With 4 bases clipped from V and 0 bases from J, the junction kept 8 bases outside the gene matches. The CDR3 is 16 residues long. Per the germline V gene, CDR1 is LNHDA and CDR2 is SQIVND (reference sequence). The CDR3 coding sequence is TGTGCCAGTAGTACCCGGACAGGAACGCTGAACACTGAAGCTTTCTTT. The encoded protein is CASSTRTGTLNTEAFF.

This sequence joins TRBV30 and TRBJ1-4; TRBD1 matches at 10 bases. V was pared by 1 base and J by 7 bases, with 3 bases of the junction left unmatched. Germline CDR1 is GTSNPN and CDR2 is SVGIG (reference sequence). The CDR3 is made up of 14 amino acids. The CDR3 is CAWSGGQGFEKLFF. DNA of the CDR3: TGTGCCTGGAGTGGGGGACAGGGGTTTGAAAAACTGTTTTTT.

The chain uses TRBV29-1 and TRBJ2-5; no clear D. Trimming removed 5 bases from V and 3 bases from J, with 4 bases in between. CDR1 is SQVTM and CDR2 is ANQGSEA in the germline V gene. This CDR3 spans 10 amino acids. This chain's CDR3 is CSVTEETQYF. The CDR3 bases are TGCAGCGTTACAGAAGAGACCCAGTACTTC.

This chain uses TRBV2 with TRBJ1-6; 9 positions agree with TRBD1. This CDR3 region has 17 residues. Germline CDR1 reads SNHLY; CDR2 reads FYNNEI. The V segment lost 1 base and the J segment 10 bases; nucleotides outside the gene matches: 11. CDR3 residues: CASSEVGTGPLGSPLHF. CDR3 sequence (DNA): TGTGCCAGCAGTGAAGTCGGGACAGGGCCCTTAGGGTCACCCCTCCACTTT.

This clone has just one count. The chain joins TRBV9 to TRBJ2-1; 9 nucleotides match TRBD1. Germline V CDR1 and CDR2: SGDLS, YYNGEE. This CDR3 has 13 amino acids. V gave up 4 bases and J gave up 15 bases; unmatched junction bases: 11. The CDR3 protein is CASSNSGDRVLFF. CDR3 bases: TGTGCCAGCAGCAATAGTGGGGACAGGGTCCTGTTCTTC.

The rearrangement uses TRBV2 and TRBJ1-1, with 7 bases lining up with TRBD1. CDR3 length: 14 amino acids. V was pared by 7 bases and J by 8 bases, with 13 bases of the junction left unmatched. The germline V gene encodes CDR1 SNHLY and CDR2 FYNNEI. CDR3 residues: CASIIEQGIGEAFF. DNA for the CDR3: TGTGCCAGCATCATCGAACAGGGGATCGGGGAAGCTTTCTTT.

The genes are TRBV19 and TRBJ1-2, with 7 bases lining up with TRBD1. The germline CDR1 and CDR2 sequences are LNHDA and SQIVND (reference sequence). The trim removed 3 bases at V and 0 bases at J, leaving 4 bases unmatched. CDR3 length: 15 residues. The CDR3 nucleotides read TGTGCCAGTAGTATCGGACAGGCGACTAACTATGGCTACACCTTC. This translates into CASSIGQATNYGYTF.

This chain connects TRBV7-2 to TRBJ1-1; tentative D call: TRBD1 (5 bases). This CDR3 is 15 amino acids long. The germline CDR1 and CDR2 sequences are SGHTA and FQGNSA. V lost 3 bases and J 1 base, leaving 12 bases between the germline ends. CDR3 bases: TGTGCCAGCAGCTTGGGGGGACTGGGGAACACTGAAGCTTTCTTT. Translated: CASSLGGLGNTEAFF.

This chain uses TRBV5-1 with TRBJ2-3, with TRBD2 matching 12 bases. With V trimmed by 0 bases and J by 2 bases, 7 bases remained unmatched. Germline loops: CDR1 SGHRS, CDR2 YFSETQ. This CDR3 region has 18 residues. This CDR3 reads CASSLAPGLAGNTDTQYF. The DNA of the CDR3 is TGCGCCAGCAGCTTGGCCCCCGGACTAGCGGGAAACACAGATACGCAGTATTTT.